Below, one T cell receptor beta chain is given with its context. Its antigen is currently unknown. The source of the sample is a study of T cell responses to AZD1222 COVID-19 vaccine. Germline V CDR1 and CDR2: KGHDR, SFDVKD. V lost 9 bases to trimming and J lost 9 bases; unmatched junction nucleotides: 11. The CDR3 is made up of 15 amino acids. Study results and caveats: No day 14 peak samples; only post-peak repertoires were characterized. Two AZD1222 administrations were followed by greater Spike-specific TCR breadth and depth.

This table comes from immunoSEQ multiplex PCR, and its TCRdb copy is limited to in-frame clones, with some not included. The sample carries over 110,000 clones, around 90% recorded once. Samples with a second dose at about 4 or about 12 weeks were pooled together. The TCR sequence derives from an adult who received the AZD1222 COVID-19 vaccine. The specimen was peripheral blood, collected 28 days after the second AZD1222 dose. The chain uses TRBV24-1 and TRBJ2-3, with TRBD2 matching 13 bases. Here the CDR3 reads CATSGLAGAPWTQYF. CDR3 nucleotide sequence: TGTGCCACCTCAGGACTAGCGGGAGCGCCCTGGACGCAGTATTTT.